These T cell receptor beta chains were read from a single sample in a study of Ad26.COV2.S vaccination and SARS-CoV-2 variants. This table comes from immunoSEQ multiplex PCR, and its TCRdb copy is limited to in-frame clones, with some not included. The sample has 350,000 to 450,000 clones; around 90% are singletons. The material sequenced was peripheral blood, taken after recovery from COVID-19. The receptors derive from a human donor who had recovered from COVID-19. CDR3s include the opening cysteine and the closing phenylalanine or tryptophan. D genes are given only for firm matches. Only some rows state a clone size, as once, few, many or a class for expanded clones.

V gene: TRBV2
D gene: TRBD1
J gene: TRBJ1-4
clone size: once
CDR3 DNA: TGTGCCAGCAGTGAACAGGGGGGCGGAAAACTGTTTTTT
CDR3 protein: CASSEQGGGKLFF

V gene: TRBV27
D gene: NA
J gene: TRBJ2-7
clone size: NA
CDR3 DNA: TGTGCCAGCAGACCTAACCAGGGCTACGAGCAGTACTTC
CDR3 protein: CASRPNQGYEQYF

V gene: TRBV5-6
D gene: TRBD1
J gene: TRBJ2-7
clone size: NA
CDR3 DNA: TGTGCCAGCAGCTTCGCGACAGGGATCTACGAGCAGTACTTC
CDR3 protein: CASSFATGIYEQYF

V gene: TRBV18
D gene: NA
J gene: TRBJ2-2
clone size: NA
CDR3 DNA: TGTGCCAGCTCACCACCGAACGGGGAGAGCACCGGGGAGCTGTTTTTT
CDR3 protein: CASSPPNGESTGELFF

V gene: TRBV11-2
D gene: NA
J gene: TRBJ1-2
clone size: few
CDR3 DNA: TGTGCCAGCACTCCTCCCGGGCCCGAAACTTCCTATGGCTACACCTTC
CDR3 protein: CASTPPGPETSYGYTF

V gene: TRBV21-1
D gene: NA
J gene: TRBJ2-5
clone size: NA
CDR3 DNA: TGTGCCAGCAGCAAAGCCCCTACAGGGGAGACCCAGTACTTC
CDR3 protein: CASSKAPTGETQYF

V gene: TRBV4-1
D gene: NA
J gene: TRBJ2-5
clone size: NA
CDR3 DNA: TGCGCCAGCAGCCATTCCGAGGGGGGCCCTACCCAAGAGACCCAGTACTTC
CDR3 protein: CASSHSEGGPTQETQYF

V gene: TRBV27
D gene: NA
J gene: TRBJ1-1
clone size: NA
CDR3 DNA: TGTGCCAGCAGTTTACAGGAGAACACTGAAGCTTTCTTT
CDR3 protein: CASSLQENTEAFF

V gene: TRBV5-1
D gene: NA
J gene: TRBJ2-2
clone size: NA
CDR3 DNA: TGCGCCAGCAGCTTGGAGACCACTAACACCGGGGAGCTGTTTTTT
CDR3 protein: CASSLETTNTGELFF

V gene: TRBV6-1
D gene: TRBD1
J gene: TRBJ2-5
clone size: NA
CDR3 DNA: TGTGCCAGCAGTGAAGGGGGTGGCAGGGGGCCGGAGACCCAGTACTTC
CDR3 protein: CASSEGGGRGPETQYF

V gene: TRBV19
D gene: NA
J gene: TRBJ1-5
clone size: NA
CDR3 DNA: TGTGCCAGTAGTATAGTTAAAGGGATTCAGCCCCAGCATTTT
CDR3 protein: CASSIVKGIQPQHF

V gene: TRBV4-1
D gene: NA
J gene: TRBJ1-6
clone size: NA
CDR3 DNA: TGCGCCAGCAGCCAAGATTGGGGGGATAATTCACCCCTCCACTTT
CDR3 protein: CASSQDWGDNSPLHF

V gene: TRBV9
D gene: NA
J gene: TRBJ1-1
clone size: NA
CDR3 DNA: TGTGCCAGCAGCCTTCATGTGGGGGGGATGAACACTGAAGCTTTCTTT
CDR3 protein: CASSLHVGGMNTEAFF

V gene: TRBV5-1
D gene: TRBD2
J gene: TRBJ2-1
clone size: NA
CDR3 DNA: TGCGCCAGCAGCTTCGGCGGGGGGCACAATGAGCAGTTCTTC
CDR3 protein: CASSFGGGHNEQFF

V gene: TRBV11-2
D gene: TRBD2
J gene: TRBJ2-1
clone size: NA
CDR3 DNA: TGTGCCAGCAGCTTAGTCTCTAGCGGGCTGTACAATGAGCAGTTCTTC
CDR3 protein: CASSLVSSGLYNEQFF

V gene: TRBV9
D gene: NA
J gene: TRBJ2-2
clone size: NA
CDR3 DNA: TGTGCCAGCAGCGGTTCCCGAAAAACACCGAACACCGGGGAGCTGTTTTTT
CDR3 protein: CASSGSRKTPNTGELFF

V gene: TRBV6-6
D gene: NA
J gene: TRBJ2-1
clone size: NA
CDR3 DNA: TGTGCCAGCAGTTACTCGGCAGGACAGTTCTTC
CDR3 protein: CASSYSAGQFF

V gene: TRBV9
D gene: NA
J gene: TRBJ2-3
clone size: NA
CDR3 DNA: TGTGCCAGCAGCGTAGCGGCATTTGAAGATACGCAGTATTTT
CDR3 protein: CASSVAAFEDTQYF

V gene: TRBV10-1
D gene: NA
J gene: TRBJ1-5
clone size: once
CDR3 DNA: TGCGCCAGCGGGCGCGAACGAAATCAGCCCCAGCATTTT
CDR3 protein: CASGRERNQPQHF

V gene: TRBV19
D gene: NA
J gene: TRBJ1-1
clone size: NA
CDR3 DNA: TGTGCCAGTAGTATCCCTCAAGGGACTCTGAACACTGAAGCTTTCTTT
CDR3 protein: CASSIPQGTLNTEAFF

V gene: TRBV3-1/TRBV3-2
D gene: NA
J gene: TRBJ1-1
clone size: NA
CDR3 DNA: TGTGCCAGCAAGATGCCGAACACTGAAGCTTTCTTT
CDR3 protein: CASKMPNTEAFF

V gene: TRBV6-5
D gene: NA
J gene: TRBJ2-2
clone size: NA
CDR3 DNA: TGTGCCAGCAGTTACTCGATCTCCGGGTTGGAGCTGTTTTTT
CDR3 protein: CASSYSISGLELFF

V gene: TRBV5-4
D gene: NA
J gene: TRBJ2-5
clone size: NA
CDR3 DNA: TGTGCCAGCAGCTCCAGGAGGGAATTGCTGGAGACCCAGTACTTC
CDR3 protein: CASSSRRELLETQYF

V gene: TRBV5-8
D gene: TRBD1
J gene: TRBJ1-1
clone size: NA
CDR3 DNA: TGTGCCAGCAGCACCGGACAGGGGGTCTTTACTGAAGCTTTCTTT
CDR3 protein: CASSTGQGVFTEAFF

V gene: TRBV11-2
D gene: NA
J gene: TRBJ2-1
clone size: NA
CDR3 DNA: TGTGCCAGCAGCTTAGTGACAGGCTCCTACAATGAGCAGTTCTTC
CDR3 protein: CASSLVTGSYNEQFF

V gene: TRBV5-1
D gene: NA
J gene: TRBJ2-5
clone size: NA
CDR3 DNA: TGCGCCAGCAGCTTGGTGGCAGAAGAGACCCAGTACTTC
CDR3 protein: CASSLVAEETQYF

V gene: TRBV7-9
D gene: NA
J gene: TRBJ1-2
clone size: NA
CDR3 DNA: TGTGCCGGATCATCGGGGGTTCTAAACTATGGCTACACCTTC
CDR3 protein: CAGSSGVLNYGYTF

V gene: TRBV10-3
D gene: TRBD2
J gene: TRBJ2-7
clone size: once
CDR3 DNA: TGTGCCATCAGAAACTTTAGCGGGGACTCCTACGAGCAGTACTTC
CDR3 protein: CAIRNFSGDSYEQYF

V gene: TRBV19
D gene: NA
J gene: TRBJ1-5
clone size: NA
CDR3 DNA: TGTGCCAGTAGTCCCACTCAAAATCAGCCCCAGCATTTT
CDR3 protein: CASSPTQNQPQHF

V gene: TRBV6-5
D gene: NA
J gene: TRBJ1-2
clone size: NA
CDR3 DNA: TGTGCCAGCACCCCGACAGCCATTTCCTATGGCTACACCTTC
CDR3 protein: CASTPTAISYGYTF

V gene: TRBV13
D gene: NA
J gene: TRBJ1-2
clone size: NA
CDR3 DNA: TGTGCCAGCAGCTTGGGGGGAGGGAATGGCTACACCTTC
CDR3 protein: CASSLGGGNGYTF

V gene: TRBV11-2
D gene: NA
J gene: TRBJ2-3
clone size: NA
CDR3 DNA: TGTGCCAGCAGCCGAGGGATCACAGATACGCAGTATTTT
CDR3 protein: CASSRGITDTQYF

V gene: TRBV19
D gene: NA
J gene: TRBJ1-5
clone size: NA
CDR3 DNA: TGTGCCAGTAGTATACGAAGACAGGTCCGCAATCAGCCCCAGCATTTT
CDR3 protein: CASSIRRQVRNQPQHF

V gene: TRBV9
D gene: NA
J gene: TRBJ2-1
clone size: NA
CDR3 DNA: TGTGCCAGCAGCGAGAGAGGAGGTACTGAGCAGTTCTTC
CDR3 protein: CASSERGGTEQFF

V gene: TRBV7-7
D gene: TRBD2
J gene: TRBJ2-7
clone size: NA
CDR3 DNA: TGTGCTAGCAGCTTAGAGCCGGGACTAGATTCCCGCGAGCAGTACTTC
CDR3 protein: CASSLEPGLDSREQYF

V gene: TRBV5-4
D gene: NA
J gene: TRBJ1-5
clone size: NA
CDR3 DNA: TGTGCCAGCAGCTTCGGACCGGCGGGAAGCAATCAGCCCCAGCATTTT
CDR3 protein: CASSFGPAGSNQPQHF

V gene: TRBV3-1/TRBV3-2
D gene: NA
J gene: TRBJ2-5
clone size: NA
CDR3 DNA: TGTGCCAGCAGCTCTCCCGGGACACTCCTAACGGAGACCCAGTACTTC
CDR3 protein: CASSSPGTLLTETQYF

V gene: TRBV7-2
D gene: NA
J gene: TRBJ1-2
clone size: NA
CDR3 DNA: TGTGCCAGCAGCCCCGGCCTCGACAGTTATGGCTACACCTTC
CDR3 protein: CASSPGLDSYGYTF

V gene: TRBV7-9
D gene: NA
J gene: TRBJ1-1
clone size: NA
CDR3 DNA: TGTGCCAGCAGCCCCGACAAGGCTGAAGCTTTCTTT
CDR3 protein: CASSPDKAEAFF

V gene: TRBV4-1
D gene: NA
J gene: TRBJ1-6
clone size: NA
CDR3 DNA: TGCGCCAGCAGCCAAGTTGCAGGGGAATGGAATTCACCCCTCCACTTT
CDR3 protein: CASSQVAGEWNSPLHF

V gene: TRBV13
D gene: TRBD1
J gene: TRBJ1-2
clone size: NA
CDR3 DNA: TGTGCCAGCAGGCGCCAGGGGACAGTCTATGGCTACACCTTC
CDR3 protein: CASRRQGTVYGYTF